These 13 T cell receptor beta chains were all obtained from the same sample, sequenced in a study of radiotherapy plus CTLA-4 blockade in lung cancer. TCRdb's copy holds only in-frame clones and misses some; the assay was immunoSEQ multiplex PCR. Among about 60,000 clones, about 80% were seen once, and the ten largest hold approximately 4.3%. This specimen was peripheral blood, taken from a patient treated with radiotherapy plus ipilimumab. The receptors here all came from a human donor with non-small cell lung cancer who had a partial response to radiotherapy plus ipilimumab.

The chain joins TRBV15 to TRBJ2-1; D is unresolved. The CDR3 runs 12 residues. Looked up from germline, CDR1 is LNHNV and CDR2 is YYDKDF (reference sequence). Trimming cost V 0 bases and J 8 bases, with 5 bases left between them. CDR3 DNA: TGTGCCACCAGCAGAGAAAACTATGAGCAGTTCTTC. Encoded protein: CATSRENYEQFF.

The chain is built from TRBV27 and TRBJ1-2; possible D gene TRBD1, 6 bases. Germline V gene sequence: CDR1 MNHEY, CDR2 SMNVEV (reference sequence). This CDR3 has 13 residues. Trimming shortened V by 3 bases and J by 6 bases, and 11 bases separated the two germline ends. CDR3 coding DNA: TGTGCCAGCAGTTTCGACAGGAGGAATGGCTACACCTTC. This encodes CASSFDRRNGYTF.

This chain links TRBV6-1 with TRBJ1-1, with 7 bases identical to TRBD1. The junction had 7 bases not matched to a gene; V was cut back by 6 bases and J by 3 bases. This CDR3 has 14 residues. Germline CDR1 is MNHNS and CDR2 is SASEGT. CDR3 sequence: CASSDSQGDTEAFF. Here the CDR3 DNA reads TGTGCCAGCAGCGACAGCCAGGGGGACACTGAAGCTTTCTTT.

Concerning this clone itself: Other DNA sequences within the sample encode an identical CDR3. V usage is TRBV29-1 and J usage is TRBJ1-1; perhaps TRBD1 as D (5 bases). The V end was cut by 4 bases, the J end by 3 bases, with 12 bases between. This CDR3 region has 13 residues. Looked up from germline, CDR1 is SQVTM and CDR2 is ANQGSEA. The chain's CDR3 is CSVGGQGHTEAFF. The CDR3 DNA follows: TGCAGCGTTGGAGGCCAGGGTCACACTGAAGCTTTCTTT. The full variable domain, rest sourced from reference TRBV29-1 and TRBJ1-1, is SAVISQKPSRDICQRGTSLTIQCQVDSQVTMMFWYRQQPGQSLTLIATANQGSEATYESGFVIDKFPISRPNLTFSTLTVSNMSPEDSSIYLCSVGGQGHTEAFFGQGTRLTVV.

The chain combines TRBV9 with TRBJ2-1; TRBD2 aligns across 14 bases. The J segment lost 2 bases and the V segment lost 5 bases, leaving 12 bases of the junction unmatched. Germline loops: CDR1 SGDLS, CDR2 YYNGEE. The CDR3 has 19 residues. CDR3 sequence: CASSIGLAGGLTPYNEQFF. In nucleotides, the CDR3 is TGTGCCAGCAGTATCGGACTAGCGGGGGGCTTAACGCCCTACAATGAGCAGTTCTTC.

CDR3 nucleotides: TGCGCCAGCAGCAGGGGGACAGGGGAGGTATTCTATGGCTACACCTTC. Translation gives CASSRGTGEVFYGYTF. V and J are TRBV5-1 and TRBJ1-2; 10 bases agree with TRBD1. The CDR3 totals 16 residues. After removal of 4 bases from V and 4 bases from J, the junction contained 10 bases not matched to a gene. CDR1 and CDR2 from the germline V gene are SGHRS and YFSETQ.

V is TRBV27 and J is TRBJ2-1; 13 bases align to TRBD2. CDR1 is MNHEY and CDR2 is SMNVEV in the germline V gene (reference sequence). There are 15 residues in the CDR3. J lost 7 bases, V lost 5 bases, and 5 bases had no gene match. As DNA, the CDR3 is TGTGCCAGCAGTCCACTAGCGGGGGGGCATAATGAGCAGTTCTTC. Its protein product is CASSPLAGGHNEQFF.

This sequence joins TRBV6-6 and TRBJ2-6; 7 bases align to TRBD1. With 4 bases clipped from V and 0 bases from J, the junction kept 3 bases outside the gene matches. CDR1 and CDR2 (germline): MNHNY, SVGAGI (reference sequence). There are 16 residues in the CDR3. The CDR3 bases are TGTGCCAGCAGTTCGACAGGGATCTCTGGGGCCAACGTCCTGACTTTC. It codes for CASSSTGISGANVLTF.

The J gene is TRBJ2-1, the V gene TRBV5-4, with 8 bases identical to TRBD2. The CDR3 totals 16 residues. Germline loops: CDR1 SGHNT, CDR2 YYREEE (reference sequence). Germline trimming cut 0 bases from V and 6 bases from J; bases unmatched to any gene: 8. CDR3 sequence: CASSLVPAGDLNEQFF. The CDR3 DNA reads TGTGCCAGCAGCTTGGTGCCAGCGGGGGACCTCAATGAGCAGTTCTTC.

This sequence joins TRBV15 and TRBJ2-1; D perhaps matches TRBD1 (6 bases). V was trimmed by 6 bases and J by 6 bases, leaving 12 bases between them. This CDR3 region has 13 residues. Germline V gene data show CDR1 as LNHNV and CDR2 as YYDKDF (reference sequence). CDR3 protein: CATRRDITNEQFF. DNA of the CDR3: TGTGCCACCAGACGGGACATAACCAATGAGCAGTTCTTC.

The V call is TRBV30, the J call TRBJ1-1; tentative D call: TRBD1 (5 bases). The CDR3 has 14 residues. Looked up from germline, CDR1 is GTSNPN and CDR2 is SVGIG (reference sequence). The V gene lost 5 bases and the J gene lost 4 bases, with 17 bases spanning the gap. DNA for the CDR3: TGTGCCTGGGAAACAGGCCGGGGAGGCACTGAAGCTTTCTTT. Translated, it gives CAWETGRGGTEAFF.

The CDR3 spells CASSLPSGYEQFF. The CDR3 bases are TGTGCCAGCAGTCTCCCATCAGGCTATGAGCAGTTCTTC. The chain uses TRBV28 and TRBJ2-1, with D hard to call. The CDR3 has 13 residues. Trimming pared 5 bases from V and 8 bases from J, leaving 13 bases between. Per germline, CDR1 MDHEN and CDR2 SYDVKM.

The chain employs TRBV6-5 and TRBJ2-3, with D perhaps TRBD2 (7 bases). Germline V lookup: CDR1 MNHEY, CDR2 SVGAGI. The CDR3 has 15 residues. V lost 4 bases, J lost 2 bases, and 13 bases lay in between. CDR3 sequence: CASSSAGAYTDTQYF. CDR3 nucleotides: TGTGCCAGCAGTTCGGCGGGGGCCTACACAGATACGCAGTATTTT.